This T cell receptor (beta chain) was sequenced in a study of CD8 T cells in Susac syndrome. Broader study findings: The authors acknowledged that the study's TCR sequencing and HLA analysis involved relatively few individuals.

On this clonotype itself: The target antigen is unknown.

When the RNA was reverse transcribed, random hexamers were used with an input of 0.5 to 1 ug. TCR beta CDR3 was amplified by immunoSEQ multiplex PCR. This amplification extended across 54 Vbeta and 13 Jbeta segments. One entry per CDR3 protein results from TCRdb running MiXCR on the immunoSEQ multiplex PCR reads. The sample records around 150,000 distinct CDR3 sequences, around 95% being singletons. Looked up from germline, CDR1 is MNHEY and CDR2 is SVGEGT. The CDR3 loop spans 15 amino acids. V shed 4 bases and J shed 0 bases, with 10 bases lying between them. The sample comprised CD4+ T cells from PBMCs. The V and J genes are TRBV6-2 or TRBV6-3 and TRBJ2-1; D remains unclear. The receptor comes from a human donor in good health. This CDR3 is CASSSFSASYNEQFF. CDR3 nucleotides: TGTGCCAGCAGTTCCTTCAGCGCCTCCTACAATGAGCAGTTCTTC.